Listed here are 23 T cell receptor beta chains from one sample, sequenced in a study of blood T cell repertoires in COVID-19. Produced via immunoSEQ multiplex PCR; TCRdb's table is partial and in-frame only. Among roughly 320,000 clones listed, about nine tenths were seen once. The sample taken for sequencing was peripheral blood. Receptor source: a woman in her 30s with COVID-19, enrolled during active disease.

The chain carries TRBV19 and TRBJ1-2, with 7 bases lining up with TRBD1. V lost 5 bases, J lost 8 bases, and 8 bases stayed unmatched. The length of the CDR3 is 13 residues. Looked up from germline, CDR1 is LNHDA and CDR2 is SQIVND (reference sequence). CDR3 region: CASSLGGAGGYTF. The DNA of the CDR3 is TGTGCCAGTAGTTTAGGGGGCGCGGGGGGCTACACCTTC.

The rearrangement links TRBV18 to TRBJ2-3, with D tentatively TRBD1 (5 bases). The germline gives CDR1 KGHSH, CDR2 LQKENI. The CDR3 is 16 residues long. Deletions cut 3 bases from V and 6 bases from J, with 19 bases between. The CDR3, as DNA: TGTGCCAGCTCACCCGGGTCTCCTAGGGGTTCGGATACGCAGTATTTT. As protein: CASSPGSPRGSDTQYF.

V and J are TRBV12-5 and TRBJ2-3, with TRBD1 as a possible D gene (6 bases). V gave up 7 bases and J gave up 7 bases, with 18 bases separating them. Germline V gene data show CDR1 as LGHNT and CDR2 as FRNRAP. This CDR3 has 14 amino acids. CDR3 sequence (DNA): TGTGCTAGTGCCTCTCCCGGACAGCCGAATACGCAGTATTTT. Residues: CASASPGQPNTQYF. Full variable domain (missing parts from reference TRBV12-5 and TRBJ2-3): DARVTQTPRHKVTEMGQEVTMRCQPILGHNTVFWYRQTMMQGLELLAYFRNRAPLDDSGMPKDRFSAEMPDATLATLKIQPSEPRDSAVYFCASASPGQPNTQYFGPGTRLTVL.

The chain is built from TRBV21-1 and TRBJ1-3; the listed D gene, TRBD1, was not tested against the DNA. TRBV21-1 is an annotated pseudogene. The CDR3 runs to 16 residues. The CDR3 sequence is CASSKEVGQGRNTIYF. CDR3 bases: TGTGCCAGCAGCAAAGAGGTAGGGCAGGGCAGAAACACCATATATTTT.

This clone turned up a few times. The chain carries TRBV19 and TRBJ1-5; D perhaps matches TRBD1 (6 bases). Trimming took off 7 bases at V and 4 bases at J, with 11 bases between the two ends. Germline V gene sequence: CDR1 LNHDA, CDR2 SQIVND (reference sequence). This CDR3 contains 13 residues. CDR3 sequence: CASKQGGNQPQHF. As DNA, the CDR3 is TGTGCCAGTAAACAGGGAGGGAATCAGCCCCAGCATTTT.

This CDR3 reads CASSLRAGDEQYV. Here the CDR3 DNA reads TGTGCCAGCAGCTTGAGAGCAGGGGACGAGCAGTACGTC. The chain has TRBV5-8 and TRBJ2-7; D is perhaps TRBD1 (6 bases). The ends were cut back, 1 base at V and 5 bases at J, with 10 bases in the middle. Germline V gene lookup returns CDR1 SGHTS and CDR2 YDEGEE. The CDR3 has 13 residues.

The chain uses TRBV18 and TRBJ2-3; 7 positions match TRBD1. Looked up from germline, CDR1 is KGHSH and CDR2 is LQKENI. V lost 6 bases and J lost 0; bases outside the gene matches: 6. This CDR3 spans 15 amino acids. The CDR3 loop is CASSRRTGSTDTQYF. The DNA of the CDR3 is TGTGCCAGCTCCCGAAGGACAGGAAGCACAGATACGCAGTATTTT.

This rearrangement joins TRBV18 to TRBJ1-1, with D possibly matching TRBD1 (6 bases). Germline CDR1 reads KGHSH; CDR2 reads LQKENI. This CDR3 comprises 15 residues. Trimming removed 5 bases from V and 6 bases from J, with 19 bases in between. The CDR3 region has the DNA TGTGCCAGCTCAGCCGGGACACGAACGACCCCTGAAGCTTTCTTT. Its protein is CASSAGTRTTPEAFF.

The chain carries TRBV19 and TRBJ1-3; perhaps TRBD1 as D (6 bases). Trimming pared 5 bases from V and 5 bases from J, leaving 16 bases between. The CDR3 is made up of 15 amino acids. Germline CDR1 and CDR2: LNHDA and SQIVND (reference sequence). DNA for the CDR3: TGTGCCAGTAGTCCCAACTTCCAGGGGCGAAACACCATATATTTT. It codes for CASSPNFQGRNTIYF.

The chain carries TRBV7-3 and TRBJ2-1, with a tentative D call TRBD1 (5 bases). The CDR3 is 12 residues long. The germline CDR1 and CDR2 sequences are SGHTA and FQGTGA. Trimming left V 4 bases short and J 5 bases short, with 6 bases between. CDR3 in DNA: TGTGCCAGCAGCTCCAGGGACAATGAGCAGTTCTTC. This translates into CASSSRDNEQFF.

This chain connects TRBV25-1 to TRBJ1-3; 11 bases match TRBD1. This CDR3 is built from 13 residues. Unmatched junction bases numbered 1, after V lost 8 bases and J lost 4 bases. Germline assignment: CDR1 MGHDK and CDR2 SYGVNS. The CDR3 DNA is TGTGCCAGCGGACAGGGGGCCGGAAACACCATATATTTT. Its protein product is CASGQGAGNTIYF.

V and J are TRBV5-8 and TRBJ1-2; D is possibly TRBD1 (5 bases). The CDR3 sequence is 15 residues long. Per germline, CDR1 SGHTS and CDR2 YDEGEE. Trimming stripped 0 bases from V and 4 bases from J, with 13 bases between. CDR3 nucleotides: TGTGCCAGCAGCTTGGGCCCAGGGAGGGTCTATGGCTACACCTTC. The encoded protein is CASSLGPGRVYGYTF.

V usage is TRBV5-1 and J usage is TRBJ1-1, with unresolved D. V lost 6 bases, J lost 5 bases, and 17 bases lay in between. The CDR3 is 14 residues long. Germline loops: CDR1 SGHRS, CDR2 YFSETQ. The CDR3 reads CASTTAGSGTEAFF. The CDR3 DNA is TGCGCCAGCACCACAGCGGGGTCGGGGACTGAAGCTTTCTTT.

The chain links TRBV28 to TRBJ2-1; 11 positions match TRBD2. After removal of 3 bases from V and 7 bases from J, the junction contained 8 bases not matched to a gene. CDR3 size: 16 residues. CDR1 and CDR2 (germline): MDHEN, SYDVKM. The CDR3: CASSFGVAGGQNEQFF. CDR3 bases: TGTGCCAGCAGTTTTGGGGTAGCGGGGGGGCAGAATGAGCAGTTCTTC. Combining the CDR3 with reference TRBV28 and TRBJ2-1 gives the whole variable domain DVKVTQSSRYLVKRTGEKVFLECVQDMDHENMFWYRQDPGLGLRLIYFSYDVKMKEKGDIPEGYSVSREKKERFSLILESASTNQTSMYLCASSFGVAGGQNEQFFGPGTRLTVL.

The table lists this clone with a count of one. This chain joins TRBV9 and TRBJ2-1; TRBD1 matches 10 bases. Trimming removed 3 bases from V and 8 bases from J; junction bases left unmatched: 5. CDR1 SGDLS and CDR2 YYNGEE come from the germline V gene. The CDR3 has 14 amino acids. The CDR3 coding sequence is TGTGCCAGCAGCGGAGGGGACAGGGGTTATGAGCAGTTCTTC. This codes for CASSGGDRGYEQFF.

The chain combines TRBV5-1 with TRBJ2-6; D remains unclear. Germline CDR1 SGHRS, CDR2 YFSETQ. Trimming shortened V by 1 base and J by 2 bases, and 4 bases separated the two germline ends. This CDR3 has 14 amino acids. CDR3 DNA sequence: TGCGCCAGCAGCTTGACTACTGGGGCCAACGTCCTGACTTTC. It specifies CASSLTTGANVLTF.

This rearrangement joins TRBV11-3 to TRBJ2-7; 8 nucleotides line up with TRBD1. The CDR3 consists of 13 residues. V trimming: 3 bases; J trimming: 5 bases; junction bases outside the gene matches: 3. Germline V gene sequence: CDR1 SGHNT, CDR2 YENEEA. The CDR3 region is CASSFGQGNEQYF. The DNA of the CDR3 is TGTGCCAGCAGCTTCGGACAGGGTAACGAGCAGTACTTC.

The chain joins TRBV6-5 to TRBJ1-1; maybe TRBD1 (6 bases). V dropped 6 bases and J dropped 7 bases, with 12 bases sitting between them. This CDR3 has 12 amino acids. Germline-derived CDR1 and CDR2 are MNHEY and SVGAGI. The CDR3 DNA sequence: TGTGCCAGCAGCTCCAACAGGGTTGAAGCTTTCTTT. This encodes CASSSNRVEAFF.

The chain combines TRBV15 with TRBJ2-5, with D possibly matching TRBD2 (6 bases). Germline V lookup: CDR1 LNHNV, CDR2 YYDKDF (reference sequence). This CDR3 has 15 residues. The V and J ends lost 0 bases and 4 bases respectively, with 12 bases between them. The CDR3 spells CATSRDMGGGETQYF. The DNA for the CDR3 is TGTGCCACCAGCAGAGATATGGGAGGAGGAGAGACCCAGTACTTC.

The chain is built from TRBV5-4 and TRBJ1-1, with D perhaps matching TRBD1 (5 bases). This CDR3 has 16 residues. Germline V gene sequence: CDR1 SGHNT, CDR2 YYREEE (reference sequence). V was pared by 4 bases and J by 7 bases, with 23 bases between. In nucleotides, the CDR3 is TGTGCCAGCAGCCCCCTCTTTGAGGGACTAAACTATGAAGCTTTCTTT. It yields the protein CASSPLFEGLNYEAFF.

This sequence joins TRBV5-1 and TRBJ2-1; 10 nucleotides match TRBD2. The length of the CDR3 is 15 residues. Trimming took 5 bases from V and 5 from J; bases not matched to a gene: 7. The V gene's germline CDR1 is SGHRS and CDR2 YFSETQ. The CDR3 bases are TGCGCCAGCAGTGTTCTTACTAGCGGGGACAATGAGCAGTTCTTC. Translated, it gives CASSVLTSGDNEQFF.

This sequence joins TRBV1 and TRBJ1-1; the table's D call, TRBD1, has no DNA check behind it. TRBV1 is termed a pseudogene. This CDR3 contains 23 residues. The CDR3 loop reads CTSSQGGIQPGTGPFPSNTEAFF. The CDR3 DNA follows: TGCACCAGCAGCCAGGGCGGAATTCAACCCGGGACAGGGCCATTCCCGTCGAACACTGAAGCTTTCTTT.

This clone came up once. The chain employs TRBV28 and TRBJ2-3; the match to TRBD2 covers 10 bases. Per the germline V gene, CDR1 is MDHEN and CDR2 is SYDVKM. V dropped 4 bases and J dropped 5; count of bases not matched to a gene: 6. The CDR3 has 15 amino acids. The CDR3 sequence is CASSYSGLAIDTQYF. CDR3 nucleotides: TGTGCCAGCAGTTACTCGGGACTAGCGATAGATACGCAGTATTTT.